Listed below are T cell receptor beta chains from one sample, sequenced in a study of blood T cells in healthy people across ages. TCRdb fed the 5' RACE reads into MiXCR, producing one record per CDR3 protein. The data hold about 640,000 distinct CDR3 sequences, with approximately 40% observed a single time. The sequenced sample consisted of blood. The receptors were gathered from a man of 80 years or more in good health. Both conserved end residues are part of each CDR3. Fields, in order: CDR3 length, D gene, V gene, clone size, J gene, CDR3 DNA, CDR3 protein. D genes are given only for firm matches. Size is stated for part of the rows, as once, few or many counts, or as a class when the clone is expanded.

len: 11
d_gene: NA
v_gene: TRBV5-1
abundance: NA
j_gene: TRBJ2-3
CDR3nt: TGCGCCAGCAGCATAAGGGATACGCAGTATTTT
CDR3aa: CASSIRDTQYF

len: 13
d_gene: NA
v_gene: TRBV12-3/TRBV12-4
abundance: NA
j_gene: TRBJ2-7
CDR3nt: TGTGCCAGCAGTTTTGGAACTTTTTACGAGCAGTACTTC
CDR3aa: CASSFGTFYEQYF

len: 13
d_gene: NA
v_gene: TRBV20-1
abundance: few
j_gene: TRBJ1-4
CDR3nt: TGCAGTGCTAGAGCAACAGTTAATGAAAAACTGTTTTTT
CDR3aa: CSARATVNEKLFF

len: 14
d_gene: NA
v_gene: TRBV21-1
abundance: NA
j_gene: TRBJ2-5
CDR3nt: TGTGCCGCACGAGGGGGGGAGGGGACAGAGACCCAGTACTTC
CDR3aa: CAARGGEGTETQYF

len: 16
d_gene: TRBD2
v_gene: TRBV7-2
abundance: few
j_gene: TRBJ2-3
CDR3nt: TGTGCCAGCAGCTTTCCGGGGGGGGCCGATATGTATACGCAGTATTTT
CDR3aa: CASSFPGGADMYTQYF

len: 13
d_gene: NA
v_gene: TRBV6-4
abundance: NA
j_gene: TRBJ2-1
CDR3nt: TGTGCCAGCAGTGACACCAACTACAATGAGCAGTTCTTC
CDR3aa: CASSDTNYNEQFF

len: 13
d_gene: NA
v_gene: TRBV20-1
abundance: NA
j_gene: TRBJ2-1
CDR3nt: TGCAGTGCCAGGAGCGTCTCCTACAATGAGCAGTTCTTC
CDR3aa: CSARSVSYNEQFF

len: 16
d_gene: TRBD1
v_gene: TRBV28
abundance: NA
j_gene: TRBJ2-6
CDR3nt: TGTGCCAGCCGGTGGACAGGGAGGTCTGGGGCCAACGTCCTGACTTTC
CDR3aa: CASRWTGRSGANVLTF

len: 17
d_gene: NA
v_gene: TRBV27
abundance: NA
j_gene: TRBJ2-7
CDR3nt: TGTGCCAGCAGTCCCACGGGACTCACACCCACCTCCTACGAGCAGTACTTC
CDR3aa: CASSPTGLTPTSYEQYF

len: 13
d_gene: NA
v_gene: TRBV29-1
abundance: NA
j_gene: TRBJ1-2
CDR3nt: TGCCGCGTCCCCCCGGGAGGGGAGAAGGGCTACACCTTC
CDR3aa: CRVPPGGEKGYTF

len: 14
d_gene: TRBD1
v_gene: TRBV6-5
abundance: few
j_gene: TRBJ1-2
CDR3nt: TGTGCCAGCAGCCCAGGGGGCCATGATTATGGCTACACCTTC
CDR3aa: CASSPGGHDYGYTF

len: 17
d_gene: TRBD2
v_gene: TRBV27
abundance: NA
j_gene: TRBJ2-3
CDR3nt: TGTGCCAGCAGTTACAGACGTAGACTAGCGGGAGGGGATACGCAGTATTTT
CDR3aa: CASSYRRRLAGGDTQYF

len: 16
d_gene: NA
v_gene: TRBV7-2
abundance: few
j_gene: TRBJ2-5
CDR3nt: TGTGCCAGCAGCTCCGGGACGGCGGTAAACGGGGAGACCCAGTACTTC
CDR3aa: CASSSGTAVNGETQYF

len: 15
d_gene: TRBD2
v_gene: TRBV4-2
abundance: NA
j_gene: TRBJ2-1
CDR3nt: TGTGCCAGCAGCCCTGGGGCTAGCGGGAGCATGCGGCAGTTCTTC
CDR3aa: CASSPGASGSMRQFF

len: 12
d_gene: NA
v_gene: TRBV12-3/TRBV12-4
abundance: few
j_gene: TRBJ2-7
CDR3nt: TGTGCCAGCAGCCCGACAGGGAGGGATCAGTACTTC
CDR3aa: CASSPTGRDQYF

len: 13
d_gene: NA
v_gene: TRBV20-1
abundance: NA
j_gene: TRBJ2-7
CDR3nt: TGCAGTGCTACGCGTCCGGGACAACGCGAGCAGTACTTC
CDR3aa: CSATRPGQREQYF

len: 17
d_gene: NA
v_gene: TRBV3-1
abundance: many
j_gene: TRBJ2-3
CDR3nt: TGTGCCAGCAGCCAAGAGTTCCCGGGGAGAACCACAGATACGCAGTATTTT
CDR3aa: CASSQEFPGRTTDTQYF

len: 14
d_gene: NA
v_gene: TRBV20-1
abundance: once
j_gene: TRBJ1-5
CDR3nt: TGCAGTGCTCCGGACGGAAGGAGCAATCAGCCCCAGCATTTT
CDR3aa: CSAPDGRSNQPQHF

len: 15
d_gene: TRBD2
v_gene: TRBV9
abundance: NA
j_gene: TRBJ2-1
CDR3nt: TGTGCCAGCAGCGTCGTAACTAGCGGCTACAATGAGCAGTTCTTC
CDR3aa: CASSVVTSGYNEQFF

len: 17
d_gene: TRBD1
v_gene: TRBV28
abundance: few
j_gene: TRBJ1-6
CDR3nt: TGTGCCAGCAGTACCTATCCGACAGGGACATATAATTCACCCCTCCACTTT
CDR3aa: CASSTYPTGTYNSPLHF

len: 14
d_gene: NA
v_gene: TRBV20-1
abundance: NA
j_gene: TRBJ2-1
CDR3nt: TGCAGTGCTAGGGTCCAACGGGTCTACAATGAGCAGTTCTTC
CDR3aa: CSARVQRVYNEQFF

len: 14
d_gene: NA
v_gene: TRBV6-6
abundance: NA
j_gene: TRBJ2-3
CDR3nt: TGTGCCAGCAGTCTCTCGACTGGCCCGGATACGCAGTATTTT
CDR3aa: CASSLSTGPDTQYF